Below, one T cell receptor beta chain is given with its context. Its antigen remains unknown. TCRdb re-analysed the RT-PCR reads in MiXCR, keeping a single row per CDR3 protein. The sample holds around 850,000 distinct CDR3 sequences; roughly 18% are singletons and the top ten take about 11%. CDR3 length: 13 amino acids. V lost 5 bases to trimming and J lost 9 bases; unmatched junction nucleotides: 9. Germline-derived CDR1 and CDR2 are SGHTA and FQGNSA. The sample belongs to a study of response to subunit inactivated influenza vaccine. Overall study findings and caveats: Authors suggested each seasonal influenza vaccination recruits few new T cells.

The source material was PBMCs from blood, sampled about 5 days after vaccination. The chain joins TRBV7-2 to TRBJ1-2, with TRBD1 matching 7 bases. The source is a man in his fifties who received an inactivated influenza vaccine. The CDR3 DNA follows: TGTGCCAGCAGCGGCAGACAGGGCGTTAGCTACACCTTC. It is translated as CASSGRQGVSYTF.